Listed here are 20 T cell receptor beta chains from one sample, sequenced in a study of cytotoxic CD8 clonotypes in ibrutinib-treated CLL. Clones were read by immunoSEQ multiplex PCR, and TCRdb kept only the in-frame ones, dropping some. The sample includes over 200,000 clones, more than 70% of them seen just once. This material consisted of PBMCs, taken after 12 months of ibrutinib treatment. The receptors shown here come from a human donor with chronic lymphocytic leukemia.

The rearrangement joins TRBV6-5 to TRBJ2-3; 9 bases are shared with TRBD2. Losses at the gene ends were 5 bases for V and 6 bases for J; bases not matched to a gene: 6. Per the germline V gene, CDR1 is MNHEY and CDR2 is SVGAGI. The CDR3 spans 14 residues. The CDR3 here is CASSRTSEVDTQYF. As DNA, the CDR3 is TGTGCCAGCAGTAGGACTAGCGAAGTCGATACGCAGTATTTT.

The rearrangement links TRBV7-8 to TRBJ2-2; D is unresolved. The CDR3 is 12 residues long. V lost 6 bases and J lost 6, with 8 bases in between. Per the germline V gene, CDR1 is SGHVS and CDR2 is FQNEAQ. CDR3 DNA: TGTGCCAGCAGACAGACGGCCGGGGAGCTGTTTTTT. Protein product: CASRQTAGELFF.

V gene TRBV6-5 combines with J gene TRBJ2-5; D not certain. The CDR3 runs 15 residues. Germline V gene sequence: CDR1 MNHEY, CDR2 SVGAGI. V was pared by 4 bases and J by 3 bases, with 15 bases between. The CDR3: CASSSGILKEETQYF. The CDR3 bases are TGTGCCAGCAGTTCTGGGATCCTAAAAGAAGAGACCCAGTACTTC.

The rearrangement joins TRBV6-5 to TRBJ1-2; TRBD1 aligns across 8 bases. CDR1 and CDR2 from the germline V gene are MNHEY and SVGAGI. CDR3 size: 11 residues. J was trimmed by 7 bases and V by 5 bases; bases with no gene match: 0. Here the CDR3 DNA reads TGTGCCAGCAGTGACAGGGGTGGCTACACCTTC. Translation gives CASSDRGGYTF.

This clone was picked up a small number of times. The rearrangement uses TRBV11-2 and TRBJ2-3; D call uncertain. The germline V gene encodes CDR1 SGHAT and CDR2 FQNNGV. Trimming removed 5 bases from V and 6 bases from J, with 9 bases in between. The CDR3 is 12 residues long. In nucleotides, the CDR3 is TGTGCCAGCAGCCCTATCATGGATACGCAGTATTTT. Translated: CASSPIMDTQYF.

V gene TRBV6-1 combines with J gene TRBJ2-5, with D hard to call. The CDR3 is 14 amino acids. V lost 5 bases, J lost 7 bases, and 17 bases lay in between. Germline loops: CDR1 MNHNS, CDR2 SASEGT. CDR3 protein: CASSFDIFSGTQYF. DNA of the CDR3: TGTGCCAGCAGTTTTGACATCTTTTCAGGGACCCAGTACTTC.

The chain has TRBV7-9 and TRBJ2-5; D ambiguous. The V gene's germline CDR1 is SEHNR and CDR2 FQNEAQ (reference sequence). The CDR3 runs to 13 residues. Trimming shortened V by 1 base and J by 2 bases, and 5 bases separated the two germline ends. CDR3 region: CASSLGEQETQYF. CDR3 sequence (DNA): TGTGCCAGCAGCTTAGGGGAACAAGAGACCCAGTACTTC.

The rearrangement links TRBV5-1 to TRBJ1-1, with 8 bases identical to TRBD1. Trimming took 2 bases from V and 4 from J; bases not matched to a gene: 10. The CDR3 runs 16 residues. Germline assignment: CDR1 SGHRS and CDR2 YFSETQ. The CDR3 coding sequence is TGCGCCAGCAGCTTCGGACAGGGATCAACGGGCACTGAAGCTTTCTTT. It codes for CASSFGQGSTGTEAFF.

The J gene is TRBJ1-4, the V gene TRBV4-1; D is uncertain. This CDR3 has 16 residues. Germline V CDR1 and CDR2: MGHRA, YSYEKL. The V and J ends lost 7 bases and 2 bases respectively, with 17 bases between them. The CDR3 DNA sequence: TGCGCCAGCACCGCACTGATACCCCCGACTAATGAAAAACTGTTTTTT. The encoded protein is CASTALIPPTNEKLFF.

With regard to this clone: The junction departs from the called germline gene at one end, perhaps through a read error. The chain employs TRBV6-1 and TRBJ2-3, with 10 bases that match TRBD2. This CDR3 region has 16 residues. Germline V gene lookup returns CDR1 MNHNS and CDR2 SASEGT. The CDR3 region is CASREAGGREADTQYF. The CDR3, as DNA: TGTGCCAGCAGGGAAGCGGGGGGGCGGGAAGCAGATACGCAGTATTTT.

Here the CDR3 reads CASSPGGRGSYNEQFF. For the CDR3, the DNA is TGTGCCAGCAGCCCCGGGGGACGGGGGTCCTACAATGAGCAGTTCTTC. V gene TRBV7-6 combines with J gene TRBJ2-1; D may be TRBD2 (6 bases). Trimming shortened V by 5 bases and J by 1 base, and 15 bases separated the two germline ends. Germline-derived CDR1 and CDR2 are SGHVS and FNYEAQ. CDR3 size: 16 residues. Drawing the rest from reference TRBV7-6 and TRBJ2-1, the complete variable domain is GAGVSQSPRYKVTKRGQDVALRCDPISGHVSLYWYRQALGQGPEFLTYFNYEAQQDKSGLPNDRFSAERPEGSISTLTIQRTEQRDSAMYRCASSPGGRGSYNEQFFGPGTRLTVL.

This chain joins TRBV18 and TRBJ1-1; no clear D gene. This CDR3 contains 18 residues. Trimming stripped 2 bases from V and 1 base from J, with 20 bases between. Per the germline V gene, CDR1 is KGHSH and CDR2 is LQKENI. The CDR3 region is CASSPSFSRLITNTEAFF. The CDR3, as DNA: TGTGCCAGCTCACCAAGTTTTTCGAGGCTCATCACGAACACTGAAGCTTTCTTT.

This rearrangement joins TRBV27 to TRBJ2-6; TRBD1 aligns across 9 bases. The CDR3 length is 17 residues. V lost 7 bases to trimming and J lost 0 bases; unmatched junction nucleotides: 7. CDR1 MNHEY and CDR2 SMNVEV come from the germline V gene (reference sequence). In DNA, the CDR3 is TGTGCCAGCACTCGCCGGACAGGGGCCTCTGGGGCCAACGTCCTGACTTTC. Protein: CASTRRTGASGANVLTF. Drawing the rest from reference TRBV27 and TRBJ2-6, the complete variable domain is EAQVTQNPRYLITVTGKKLTVTCSQNMNHEYMSWYRQDPGLGLRQIYYSMNVEVTDKGDVPEGYKVSRKEKRNFPLILESPSPNQTSLYFCASTRRTGASGANVLTFGAGSRLTVL.

The CDR3 region has the DNA TGTGCCAGCAGTGAATTGGCCGGGACAGGGGCAGATACGCAGTATTTT. It translates to CASSELAGTGADTQYF. The chain has TRBV6-1 and TRBJ2-3; 10 positions match TRBD1. The CDR3 runs 16 residues. The V segment lost 2 bases and the J segment 4 bases; nucleotides outside the gene matches: 6. Germline CDR1 is MNHNS and CDR2 is SASEGT.

The chain combines TRBV11-2 with TRBJ1-3; D call uncertain. Looked up from germline, CDR1 is SGHAT and CDR2 is FQNNGV. V was pared by 5 bases and J by 4 bases, with 18 bases between. The length of the CDR3 is 16 residues. In nucleotides, the CDR3 is TGTGCCAGCAGCCAACAAGGGAGGGCTTCGGGAAACACCATATATTTT. Translating it yields CASSQQGRASGNTIYF.

This chain connects TRBV2 to TRBJ2-2; the match to TRBD1 covers 9 bases. Germline V gene lookup returns CDR1 SNHLY and CDR2 FYNNEI. The J segment lost 3 bases and the V segment lost 9 bases, leaving 5 bases of the junction unmatched. The CDR3 covers 14 residues. The CDR3 sequence is CASHRDRDTGELFF. In nucleotides, the CDR3 is TGTGCCAGTCACCGGGACAGGGACACCGGGGAGCTGTTTTTT.

This chain joins TRBV10-3 and TRBJ1-2; a possible D gene is TRBD1 (6 bases). This CDR3 is built from 15 residues. From germline, CDR1 is ENHRY and CDR2 SYGVKD. The ends were cut back, 5 bases at V and 2 bases at J, with 15 bases in the middle. The CDR3 loop reads CAISLTGWGNYGYTF. The CDR3 DNA sequence: TGTGCCATCAGTTTGACAGGCTGGGGGAACTATGGCTACACCTTC.

J is TRBJ1-2 and V is TRBV6-5; perhaps TRBD1 as D (5 bases). This CDR3 is 13 amino acids long. Trimming stripped 2 bases from V and 4 bases from J, with 8 bases between. Germline CDR1 MNHEY, CDR2 SVGAGI. DNA for the CDR3: TGTGCCAGCAGTTACCCTGGGGGCTATGGCTACACCTTC. Its protein is CASSYPGGYGYTF.

The chain combines TRBV7-8 with TRBJ2-5; D uncertain. Germline V gene data show CDR1 as SGHVS and CDR2 as FQNEAQ. The V end was cut by 3 bases, the J end by 5 bases, with 13 bases between. This CDR3 region has 14 residues. CDR3 nucleotides: TGTGCCAGCAGCTTTGCGGTGGGCCGGGAGACCCAGTACTTC. This translates into CASSFAVGRETQYF.

This clone occurred a few times. This rearrangement joins TRBV4-2 to TRBJ2-7; D unclear. V was trimmed by 2 bases and J by 0 bases, leaving 14 bases between them. The germline V gene has CDR1 LGHNA and CDR2 YNFKEQ. The CDR3 has 16 amino acids. In nucleotides, the CDR3 is TGTGCCAGCAGCCAATCCACAGCGTCCAGCTCCTACGAGCAGTACTTC. This sequence encodes CASSQSTASSSYEQYF.